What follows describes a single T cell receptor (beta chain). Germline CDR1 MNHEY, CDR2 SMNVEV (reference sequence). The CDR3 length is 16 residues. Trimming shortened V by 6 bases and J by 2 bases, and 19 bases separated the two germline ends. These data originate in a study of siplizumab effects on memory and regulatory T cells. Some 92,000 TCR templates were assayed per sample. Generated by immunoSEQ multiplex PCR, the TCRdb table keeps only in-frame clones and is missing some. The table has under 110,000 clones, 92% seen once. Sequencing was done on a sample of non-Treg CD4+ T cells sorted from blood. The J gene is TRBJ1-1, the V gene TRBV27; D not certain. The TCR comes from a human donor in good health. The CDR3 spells CASSLHDVESNTEAFF. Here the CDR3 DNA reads TGTGCCAGCAGCCTACACGATGTAGAATCAAACACTGAAGCTTTCTTT.